This TCR beta chain was documented in a study of resident and recirculating memory T cells in vitiligo (dated by TCRdb to 2016 to 2019). Study-wide context: For TCR beta sequencing, epidermis was obtained by shave biopsy from two lesional and two nonlesional sites, and PBMCs were also collected, from each of 3 stable vitiligo patients. Right before genomic DNA was extracted using the Qiagen DNeasy Blood & Tissue Kit, the samples were homogenized with no cell sorting step. The human TCR beta sequencing was designed to test whether specific clones found in lesional vitiligo skin differed from the clones found in nonlesional skin and in blood. On the study overall, not on this receptor specifically: Even within a single patient, overlap and correlation analysis found no significant repertoire overlap between any biopsies apart from each lesion compared with itself. TCR sequences were not shared across biopsy sites or across patients, which suggests that different T cell clones infiltrate different lesions, a pattern described as private specificity. No single dominant TCR clone was found, and clonality differed from one vitiligo lesion to another. Future mechanistic studies are needed so that the relative contributions of the lesion-infiltrating T cell clones and of human Trm versus Tcm pools can be evaluated.

The immunoSEQ hsTCRB kit was used to amplify TCR beta chains from genomic DNA. The immunoSEQ service sequenced the TCR beta libraries on an Illumina MiSeq instrument. As for the original processing: Analysis of the repertoire data was performed with the immunoSEQ Analyzer. The table was pulled from immuneACCESS by TCRdb, which kept in-frame rearrangements only. Such tables lose some clones; where checked, under half of the loss comes from unresolved V genes, and the rest has no known cause. That table gives V, J and clone size, and the DNA gave D and trimming. A total of tens of thousands of clones appear in this sample, 90% to 95% of them only once. The ten largest clones represent over 4.5% of the sample. Vitiligo counted as stable when lesions had not changed during the previous 6 months. To count as stable, patients also needed to show no confetti depigmentation, which is a clinical sign of active vitiligo. Any patient who had received treatment in the previous three months was excluded. PBMCs were isolated from heparinized blood by Ficoll density gradient centrifugation and then flash-frozen.

In its sample, this clone was seen a few times. No antigen is known for it. No base-level quality is on record; no much larger clone is a single base apart. V is cut back by 4 bases and J by 6 bases, with 2 bases in the junction unmatched. For CDR1 and CDR2, the germline V gene lists SGHRS and YFSETQ. From cysteine to phenylalanine, the CDR3 is 12 amino acids long. Of all the DNA, just the CDR3 is kept, 36 bases in frame from base 1. Input material: blood. This receptor was obtained from a male donor with vitiligo. The chain was built from TRBV5-1 and TRBJ1-1, with 8 bases matching TRBD1. The bases are TGCGCCAGCAGCCCGGGACAGGCTGAAGCTTTCTTT. Its amino acids are CASSPGQAEAFF.